Following are 26 T cell receptor beta chains from one sample sequenced in a study of T cell responses to AZD1222 COVID-19 vaccine. TCRdb's table, derived via immunoSEQ multiplex PCR, lists solely in-frame clones and lacks some. Here the sample spans fewer than 200,000 clones, roughly nine tenths being singletons. The sample was peripheral blood, taken on day 0 of AZD1222 vaccination. The receptors come from an adult in good health.

The chain links TRBV6-1 to TRBJ1-1; D unclear. The CDR3 sequence is 16 residues long. The germline V and J ends were trimmed by 4 bases and 0 bases, with 15 bases remaining between them. Germline-derived CDR1 and CDR2 are MNHNS and SASEGT. CDR3 protein: CASSGLATALNTEAFF. The CDR3 coding sequence is TGTGCCAGCAGTGGACTCGCCACGGCCTTGAACACTGAAGCTTTCTTT.

The V and J genes are TRBV12-3 or TRBV12-4 and TRBJ2-7, with a weak D call TRBD1 (5 bases). There are 13 residues in the CDR3. V was shortened by 6 bases and J by 4 bases, with 13 bases between the two germline ends. The CDR3 nucleotides read TGTGCCAGCAGCCGTGACCAGGGTTACGAGCAGTACTTC. As protein: CASSRDQGYEQYF.

V usage is TRBV27 and J usage is TRBJ2-7; 7 nucleotides line up with TRBD1. The V gene end was trimmed by 5 bases and the J gene end by 5 bases; junction bases not matched to a gene: 12. The CDR3 is 15 amino acids. The V gene's germline CDR1 is MNHEY and CDR2 SMNVEV (reference sequence). The CDR3 sequence: CASSPDRQGTHEQYF. CDR3 DNA: TGTGCCAGCAGTCCCGACCGACAGGGAACCCACGAGCAGTACTTC.

The chain joins TRBV7-9 to TRBJ2-2, with 7 bases that match TRBD2. This CDR3 contains 18 residues. V was clipped by 5 bases and J by 4 bases; unmatched bases: 16. Germline lookup yields CDR1 SEHNR and CDR2 FQNEAQ (reference sequence). The CDR3 reads CASSRAGPYINTTGELFF. The CDR3 DNA follows: TGTGCCAGCAGCCGAGCGGGACCTTACATAAACACCACCGGGGAGCTGTTTTTT. Variable domain in full (rest from reference TRBV7-9 and TRBJ2-2): DTGVSQNPRHKITKRGQNVTFRCDPISEHNRLYWYRQTLGQGPEFLTYFQNEAQLEKSRLLSDRFSAERPKGSFSTLEIQRTEQGDSAMYLCASSRAGPYINTTGELFFGEGSRLTVL.

The CDR3 region has the DNA TGTGCCAGCAGCTCCTCGAGGAGCTCCTACAATGAGCAGTTCTTC. Translated: CASSSSRSSYNEQFF. The rearrangement joins TRBV11-2 to TRBJ2-1; no clear D. Germline V gene sequence: CDR1 SGHAT, CDR2 FQNNGV. Trimming pared 4 bases from V and 0 bases from J, leaving 10 bases between. The CDR3 is made up of 15 amino acids.

This clone was seen just once. The rearrangement joins TRBV6-5 to TRBJ1-4, with D possibly TRBD1 on 5 matching bases. Trimming stripped 0 bases from V and 0 bases from J, with 8 bases between. The germline V gene encodes CDR1 MNHEY and CDR2 SVGAGI. CDR3 length equals 16 residues. CDR3 protein: CASSYSQGATNEKLFF. The CDR3 nucleotides are TGTGCCAGCAGTTACTCCCAGGGTGCAACTAATGAAAAACTGTTTTTT.

J is TRBJ2-3 and V is TRBV3-1 (or the pseudogene TRBV3-2), with D perhaps assigned TRBD1 or TRBD2 (5 bases each). This CDR3 has 15 amino acids. The germline V and J ends were trimmed by 4 bases and 1 base, with 12 bases remaining between them. CDR1 LGHDT and CDR2 YNNKEL come from the germline V gene (reference sequence). CDR3 bases: TGTGCCAGCAGCCGCCTGAGGGGCGGCACAGATACGCAGTATTTT. Translating it yields CASSRLRGGTDTQYF.

CDR3 nucleotides: TGTGCCAGCAGCCCAACTTTGGACAGGAGCTCCTACGAGCAGTACTTC. This codes for CASSPTLDRSSYEQYF. The rearrangement links TRBV11-2 to TRBJ2-7, with TRBD1 matching over 7 bases. CDR1 SGHAT and CDR2 FQNNGV come from the germline V gene. The CDR3 has 16 residues. The V gene end was trimmed by 5 bases and the J gene end by 0 bases; junction bases not matched to a gene: 10.

V is TRBV7-6 and J is TRBJ1-1; the D is unclear. CDR1 SGHVS and CDR2 FNYEAQ come from the germline V gene. The CDR3 consists of 13 residues. V shed 5 bases and J shed 1 base, with 8 bases lying between them. The CDR3 DNA sequence: TGTGCCAGCAGCCAGACATCGAACACTGAAGCTTTCTTT. Translation gives CASSQTSNTEAFF. Filled out from reference TRBV7-6 and TRBJ1-1, the complete variable domain reads GAGVSQSPRYKVTKRGQDVALRCDPISGHVSLYWYRQALGQGPEFLTYFNYEAQQDKSGLPNDRFSAERPEGSISTLTIQRTEQRDSAMYRCASSQTSNTEAFFGQGTRLTVV.

The V and J genes are TRBV11-2 and TRBJ1-5, with D possibly matching TRBD1 (6 bases). Germline CDR1 and CDR2: SGHAT and FQNNGV. Deletions cut 3 bases from V and 7 bases from J, with 10 bases between. The CDR3 consists of 13 residues. CDR3 in DNA: TGTGCCAGCAGCTTGGAAAGGGGGCAGCCCCAGCATTTT. Protein product: CASSLERGQPQHF.

The chain employs TRBV6-2 or TRBV6-3 and TRBJ1-5, with D uncertain. The CDR3 length is 13 residues. Germline CDR1 MNHEY, CDR2 SVGEGT. Between the trimmed V and J ends, which lost 0 bases and 5 bases, there was a span of 5 bases. Here the CDR3 reads CASSYSLDQPQHF. The CDR3 region has the DNA TGTGCCAGCAGTTACTCGTTAGATCAGCCCCAGCATTTT.

The rearrangement uses TRBV30 and TRBJ1-2, with D hard to call. The CDR3 is 14 residues long. V was trimmed by 1 base and J by 2 bases, leaving 11 bases between them. Germline V gene data show CDR1 as GTSNPN and CDR2 as SVGIG (reference sequence). As DNA, the CDR3 is TGTGCCTGGAGTGAGGAAGGGATGAACTATGGCTACACCTTC. Translation: CAWSEEGMNYGYTF.

V gene TRBV5-1 combines with J gene TRBJ2-7; 7 nucleotides match TRBD1. V dropped 0 bases and J dropped 3; count of bases not matched to a gene: 3. CDR1 is SGHRS, CDR2 YFSETQ, per germline. The CDR3 is 14 amino acids. The DNA of the CDR3 is TGCGCCAGCAGCTTGGGACAGGGCCTCTACGAGCAGTACTTC. Its translation is CASSLGQGLYEQYF.

This chain uses TRBV6-1 with TRBJ2-7; TRBD1 aligns across 12 bases. The length of the CDR3 is 16 residues. CDR1 and CDR2 (germline): MNHNS, SASEGT. V lost 3 bases, J lost 3 bases, and 6 bases stayed unmatched. CDR3: CASSDRDRGPIYEQYF. DNA for the CDR3: TGTGCCAGCAGTGATCGGGACAGGGGGCCGATCTACGAGCAGTACTTC.

The V gene is TRBV4-2, the J gene TRBJ1-1; TRBD1 is a possible D gene (5 bases). Trimming stripped 0 bases from V and 2 bases from J, with 10 bases between. This CDR3 is 15 amino acids long. Germline lookup yields CDR1 LGHNA and CDR2 YNFKEQ. CDR3 region: CASSQDGGVNTEAFF. DNA for the CDR3: TGTGCCAGCAGCCAAGATGGAGGGGTAAACACTGAAGCTTTCTTT.

The chain couples TRBV2 to TRBJ1-5, with 7 bases aligning to TRBD1. This CDR3 is built from 15 residues. V gave up 6 bases and J gave up 0 bases; unmatched junction bases: 5. Germline-derived CDR1 and CDR2 are SNHLY and FYNNEI. This CDR3 reads CASSGTVDSNQPQHF. The CDR3 nucleotides read TGTGCCAGCAGCGGGACAGTAGATAGCAATCAGCCCCAGCATTTT.

This clone was recorded once. The chain has TRBV12-3 or TRBV12-4 and TRBJ1-2; D call uncertain. V lost 6 bases to trimming and J lost 8 bases, with 13 bases between them. The CDR3 has 12 amino acids. The CDR3 region is CASSHGLNGYTF. The CDR3 nucleotides are TGTGCCAGCAGCCATGGCCTGAACGGCTACACCTTC.

This chain links TRBV30 with TRBJ1-1; 7 bases match TRBD1. The junction had 12 bases not matched to a gene; V was cut back by 6 bases and J by 8 bases. The CDR3 spans 13 residues. Germline CDR1 reads GTSNPN; CDR2 reads SVGIG (reference sequence). The CDR3 spells CACPTSDRVEAFF. The CDR3 bases are TGTGCCTGCCCCACCTCCGACAGGGTGGAAGCTTTCTTT.

This clone was seen more than once but under ten times. This chain connects TRBV12-3 or TRBV12-4 to TRBJ1-2, with D hard to call. Trimming cost V 5 bases and J 8 bases, with 12 bases left between them. This CDR3 region has 12 residues. The CDR3 bases are TGTGCCAGCAGTCCGGACCAACGGGGCTACACCTTC. Its protein is CASSPDQRGYTF.

The chain's CDR3 is CASSLVGVQGIHNSPLHF. The CDR3 bases are TGTGCCAGCAGCTTAGTTGGAGTACAGGGAATCCATAATTCACCCCTCCACTTT. This chain links TRBV11-2 with TRBJ1-6; maybe TRBD1 (6 bases). V lost 1 base to trimming and J lost 5 bases, with 18 bases between them. The CDR3 covers 18 residues. Looked up from germline, CDR1 is SGHAT and CDR2 is FQNNGV.

V and J are TRBV28 and TRBJ1-1; D perhaps matches TRBD1 (5 bases). In germline, CDR1 is MDHEN, CDR2 SYDVKM. The germline V and J ends were trimmed by 6 bases and 5 bases, with 13 bases remaining between them. The CDR3 totals 13 residues. Written as DNA, the CDR3 is TGTGCCAGCAGACAGGTCCCGGGAACTGAAGCTTTCTTT. This sequence encodes CASRQVPGTEAFF.

The V call is TRBV9, the J call TRBJ1-1, with TRBD1 as a possible D gene (5 bases). Between the trimmed V and J ends, which lost 3 bases and 5 bases, there was a span of 17 bases. The germline gives CDR1 SGDLS, CDR2 YYNGEE. The CDR3 loop spans 15 amino acids. In nucleotides, the CDR3 is TGTGCCAGCAGCGGAAGTCCGGGGCGGGGTACTGAAGCTTTCTTT. Protein sequence: CASSGSPGRGTEAFF.

V is TRBV27 and J is TRBJ1-3; possibly TRBD1 for D (5 bases). The CDR3 extends over 14 amino acids. Germline CDR1 MNHEY, CDR2 SMNVEV (reference sequence). V lost 3 bases to trimming and J lost 9 bases, with 15 bases between them. As DNA, the CDR3 is TGTGCCAGCAGTTTGACGTGGCCGGGGGGCACCATATATTTT. Translation: CASSLTWPGGTIYF.

This chain joins TRBV2 and TRBJ2-7; D unclear. Germline V gene sequence: CDR1 SNHLY, CDR2 FYNNEI. Trimming shortened V by 7 bases and J by 3 bases, and 13 bases separated the two germline ends. The CDR3 runs 13 residues. This CDR3 is CASTIGIIYEQYF. The CDR3 DNA follows: TGTGCCAGCACCATCGGAATCATCTACGAGCAGTACTTC.

V is TRBV6-2 or TRBV6-3 and J is TRBJ1-5; D uncertain. The CDR3 runs to 14 residues. V was shortened by 2 bases and J by 8 bases, with 13 bases between the two germline ends. CDR1 and CDR2 from the germline V gene are MNHEY and SVGEGT. The CDR3 spells CASSYIDQKEPQHF. DNA of the CDR3: TGTGCCAGCAGTTACATCGACCAGAAGGAGCCCCAGCATTTT.

This clone appeared a single time. V gene TRBV28 combines with J gene TRBJ1-4; 8 nucleotides agree with TRBD1. V lost 7 bases to trimming and J lost 8 bases; unmatched junction nucleotides: 15. CDR1 and CDR2 from the germline V gene are MDHEN and SYDVKM. This CDR3 has 16 amino acids. CDR3 sequence: CASTTRVGTGWEKLFF. The CDR3 DNA is TGTGCCAGCACCACGAGAGTCGGGACAGGTTGGGAAAAACTGTTTTTT. Together with reference TRBV28 and TRBJ1-4, the CDR3 gives the full variable domain: DVKVTQSSRYLVKRTGEKVFLECVQDMDHENMFWYRQDPGLGLRLIYFSYDVKMKEKGDIPEGYSVSREKKERFSLILESASTNQTSMYLCASTTRVGTGWEKLFFGSGTQLSVL.